These 13 T cell receptor beta chains originate from one sample sequenced in a study of cytomegalovirus exposure and HLA in healthy donors. PCR primers comprised 60 Vbeta and 13 Jbeta primers. Assay: immunoSEQ multiplex PCR; the TCRdb copy retains only in-frame clones and omits some. The sample holds about 160,000 clones, more than 70% seen once. The specimen was PBMCs. The receptors were sampled from a man between 60 and 75 years old in good health and CMV-seronegative.

The chain employs TRBV10-3 and TRBJ1-3; possibly TRBD1 for D (5 bases). Trimming removed 7 bases at V and 3 bases at J, with 13 bases between. Germline CDR1 ENHRY, CDR2 SYGVKD. This CDR3 contains 14 residues. CDR3 residues: CAINPRGSGNTIYF. The CDR3 region has the DNA TGTGCCATCAACCCTCGGGGGAGTGGAAACACCATATATTTT.

The genes are TRBV6-5 and TRBJ2-5; possible D gene TRBD1, 5 bases. Germline loops: CDR1 MNHEY, CDR2 SVGAGI. The V and J ends lost 6 bases and 5 bases respectively, with 7 bases between them. This CDR3 region has 11 residues. The CDR3 DNA reads as TGTGCCAGCAGGGGGCAGGAGACCCAGTACTTC. It translates to CASRGQETQYF.

V gene TRBV6-5 combines with J gene TRBJ2-5, with a tentative D call TRBD1 (6 bases). The DNA end favors TRBJ2-7, so the J call may be wrong. This CDR3 is built from 13 residues. Germline V CDR1 and CDR2: MNHEY, SVGAGI. The CDR3 sequence is CASRTQGSYEQYF. The CDR3 bases are TGTGCCAGCAGAACACAGGGAAGCTACGAGCAGTACTTC.

The chain carries TRBV11-2 and TRBJ1-3; D remains ambiguous. The CDR3 is made up of 15 amino acids. Trimming stripped 4 bases from V and 2 bases from J, with 12 bases between. Germline assignment: CDR1 SGHAT and CDR2 FQNNGV. CDR3 in amino acids: CASSSWSGTGNTIYF. The DNA for the CDR3 is TGTGCCAGCAGCTCCTGGTCGGGGACTGGAAACACCATATATTTT.

In the case of this clone: Other DNA variants within this sample encode the same CDR3. This CDR3 is CASSLQGSYNEQFF. The CDR3 coding sequence is TGCGCCAGCAGCTTGCAGGGCTCCTACAATGAGCAGTTCTTC. The rearrangement links TRBV5-1 to TRBJ2-1; tentatively, D is TRBD1 (5 bases). In germline, CDR1 is SGHRS, CDR2 YFSETQ. Trimming took off 1 base at V and 0 bases at J, with 5 bases between the two ends. This CDR3 comprises 14 residues.

The V call is TRBV28, the J call TRBJ1-5, with TRBD1 as a possible D gene (5 bases). The V gene's germline CDR1 is MDHEN and CDR2 SYDVKM. V dropped 4 bases and J dropped 0 bases, with 10 bases sitting between them. CDR3 length equals 15 residues. The CDR3 nucleotides are TGTGCCAGCAGTTCTTACAGGAATAGCAATCAGCCCCAGCATTTT. Translating gives CASSSYRNSNQPQHF.

This chain joins TRBV2 and TRBJ1-3; a possible D gene is TRBD1 (5 bases). The V end was cut by 6 bases, the J end by 4 bases, with 19 bases between. CDR1 and CDR2 (germline): SNHLY, FYNNEI. This CDR3 comprises 16 residues. CDR3 coding DNA: TGTGCCAGCAGGGGACCTGGACTAATGCGGGGAAACACCATATATTTT. It specifies CASRGPGLMRGNTIYF.

The CDR3 region has the DNA TGTGCCTGGAGTGGACAGAGTAATTCACCCCTCCACTTT. It encodes CAWSGQSNSPLHF. J is TRBJ1-6 and V is TRBV30, with TRBD1 as a possible D gene (5 bases). Germline V gives CDR1 GTSNPN, CDR2 SVGIG (reference sequence). With 1 base removed from V and 6 bases from J, the gap between germline ends came to 7 bases. The CDR3 spans 13 residues. The full variable domain, its missing parts supplied by reference TRBV30 and TRBJ1-6, is SQTIHQWPATLVQPVGSPLSLECTVEGTSNPNLYWYRQAAGRGLQLLFYSVGIGQISSEVPQNLSASRPQDRQFILSSKKLLLSDSGFYLCAWSGQSNSPLHFGNGTRLTVT.

There are a few counts of this clone. The DNA of the CDR3 is TGCGCCAGCAGCCAAGATCCTGGGCTAGCGGGAGGGCCTATAAACACCGGGGAGCTGTTTTTT. Translated, it gives CASSQDPGLAGGPINTGELFF. V is TRBV4-1 and J is TRBJ2-2; TRBD2 matches 12 bases. Germline-derived CDR1 and CDR2 are MGHRA and YSYEKL. The junction had 13 bases not matched to a gene; V was cut back by 0 bases and J by 2 bases. The CDR3 contains 21 residues.

This clone showed up just a few times. The rearrangement links TRBV19 to TRBJ2-4; TRBD2 matches 7 bases. The germline V gene has CDR1 LNHDA and CDR2 SQIVND (reference sequence). This CDR3 spans 15 amino acids. Trimming cost V 5 bases and J 6 bases; bases outside gene matches: 10. The DNA for the CDR3 is TGTGCCAGTAGTCTCCCTCTCGGCGGGGGAAACATTCAGTACTTC. Protein sequence: CASSLPLGGGNIQYF.

The rearrangement links TRBV5-1 to TRBJ1-5, with a weak D call TRBD1 (6 bases). Trimming pared 7 bases from V and 4 bases from J, leaving 18 bases between. Germline CDR1 SGHRS, CDR2 YFSETQ. The CDR3 sequence is 15 residues long. CDR3 sequence (DNA): TGCGCCAGCGGGGCAACAGGGTCCCCTAATCAGCCCCAGCATTTT. It codes for CASGATGSPNQPQHF.

V usage is TRBV28 and J usage is TRBJ2-3; D possibly corresponds to TRBD1 (6 bases). Germline V gives CDR1 MDHEN, CDR2 SYDVKM. The V end was cut by 10 bases, the J end by 0 bases, with 11 bases between. The CDR3 spans 13 residues. In DNA, the CDR3 is TGTGCCATCTCAGGGGTTAGCACAGATACGCAGTATTTT. Translating gives CAISGVSTDTQYF.

The genes are TRBV7-9 and TRBJ1-2; 10 bases are shared with TRBD1. The CDR3 spans 15 residues. V lost 4 bases and J lost 7; bases outside the gene matches: 9. Germline assignment: CDR1 SEHNR and CDR2 FQNEAQ (reference sequence). The CDR3 nucleotides read TGTGCCAGCAGCTCGACAGGGGGCAGAAAAGCTGGCTACACCTTC. This encodes CASSSTGGRKAGYTF.